A selection of T cell receptor beta chains follows, all from one sample in a study of T cell changes during pregnancy in multiple sclerosis. The repertoire was sequenced with immunoSEQ multiplex PCR; TCRdb's copy has only in-frame clones and lacks some. The sample yields some 40,000 clones, 90% to 95% seen once. The sequenced sample was peripheral blood, obtained in the third trimester of pregnancy. Source of these receptors: a female donor with multiple sclerosis, enrolled in a pregnancy study. Each CDR3 is given with its conserved first and last residue. Each record gives: V gene, D gene, clone size, J gene, CDR3 DNA, CDR3 protein. D genes are given only for firm matches. Size is stated for part of the rows, as once, few or many counts, or as a class when the clone is expanded.

TRBV9	NA	NA	TRBJ2-2	TGTGCCAGCAGCGTAGAAAACTACCGAAGGACCGGGGAGCTGTTTTTT	CASSVENYRRTGELFF
TRBV19	NA	NA	TRBJ2-5	TGTGCCAGTAGTTCACGGGGGGCCACACAAGAGACCCAGTACTTC	CASSSRGATQETQYF
TRBV7-9	NA	NA	TRBJ2-7	TGTGCCAGCAGCTTCGCAGTCTACGAGCAGTACTTC	CASSFAVYEQYF
TRBV27	NA	NA	TRBJ2-3	TGTGCCAGCAGTAGGGGTTCCACAGATACGCAGTATTTT	CASSRGSTDTQYF
TRBV6-1	TRBD1	NA	TRBJ1-6	TGTGCCAGCAGTGAAGGGACAGGGGGCTCACCCCTCCACTTT	CASSEGTGGSPLHF
TRBV30	NA	NA	TRBJ2-7	TGTGCCTGGAGTGTAACTGGGGCGGACGAGCAGTACTTC	CAWSVTGADEQYF
TRBV18	NA	NA	TRBJ2-2	TGTGCCAGCTCACCAGGGGCCACGACCGGGGAGCTGTTTTTT	CASSPGATTGELFF
TRBV11-3	TRBD2	NA	TRBJ2-3	TGTGCCAGCAGCCACCCACCGGGACAGGGACTAGCGGGCACAGATACGCAGTATTTT	CASSHPPGQGLAGTDTQYF
TRBV5-6	TRBD2	NA	TRBJ2-5	TGTGCCAGCAGCTCCTGGGGGGGGTTGGGGGAGACCCAGTACTTC	CASSSWGGLGETQYF
TRBV28	TRBD1	NA	TRBJ1-5	TGTGCCAGCAGTTTGAGGAGAGGGGGCTATAGCAATCAGCCCCAGCATTTT	CASSLRRGGYSNQPQHF
TRBV18	NA	once	TRBJ2-3	TGTGCCAGCTCAAAATCCCGAGATACGCAGTATTTT	CASSKSRDTQYF
TRBV11-2	TRBD1	NA	TRBJ2-7	TGTGCCAGCAGCTCCCTTCTCGGGACAGATTCCTACGAGCAGTACTTC	CASSSLLGTDSYEQYF
TRBV2	TRBD2	NA	TRBJ2-7	TGTGCCAGCAGCGGTCCTAGCGGGGGCTACGAGCAGTACTTC	CASSGPSGGYEQYF
TRBV4-1	TRBD1	once	TRBJ1-1	TGCGCCAGCAGCCCCCGTCCGGGACAGGGAATAATCACTGAAGCTTTCTTT	CASSPRPGQGIITEAFF
TRBV9	TRBD2	NA	TRBJ2-3	TGTGCCAGCAGCGTAGCGGGGGGTCTCACAGATACGCAGTATTTT	CASSVAGGLTDTQYF
TRBV19	TRBD2	NA	TRBJ2-1	TGTGCCAGTAGTATTCGGGCCAACCTAGCGGGGCACAATGAGCAGTTCTTC	CASSIRANLAGHNEQFF
TRBV6-5	TRBD2	NA	TRBJ2-5	TGTGCCAGCAGCCACCTAGCGGGGGGGCCGCCGACCCAGTACTTC	CASSHLAGGPPTQYF
TRBV9	TRBD1	NA	TRBJ1-1	TGTGCCAGCAGCCCCGGAGGGGGCCCCCTGAACACTGAAGCTTTCTTT	CASSPGGGPLNTEAFF
TRBV19	NA	NA	TRBJ1-1	TGTGCCAGTAGTACAACGCTCTTTGAGGGGAACACTGAAGCTTTCTTT	CASSTTLFEGNTEAFF
TRBV7-6	NA	NA	TRBJ2-7	TGTGCCAGCAGCTTAGCCCCCCCGGGGCCAGGGGCGACCTACGAGCAGTACTTC	CASSLAPPGPGATYEQYF
TRBV5-4	TRBD2	NA	TRBJ2-7	TGTGCCAGCAGCTTAAAGACTAGCGGGGCCTACGAGCAGTACTTC	CASSLKTSGAYEQYF
TRBV10-2	TRBD1	NA	TRBJ2-7	TGCGCCAGCACATTGACAGGGGGCGCTTACGAGCAGTACTTC	CASTLTGGAYEQYF
TRBV5-1	NA	NA	TRBJ1-1	TGCGCCAGCAGCTATTCCCCCCCCTCAGACACTGAAGCTTTCTTT	CASSYSPPSDTEAFF
TRBV7-3	NA	NA	TRBJ2-1	TGTGCCAGCAGCTTAAATTACAACAATGAGCAGTTCTTC	CASSLNYNNEQFF
TRBV10-3	TRBD2	NA	TRBJ2-5	TGTGCCATCAGTGAGAGGGCGGGAGAAGAGACCCAGTACTTC	CAISERAGEETQYF
TRBV15	NA	NA	TRBJ1-6	TGTGCCACCAGAATCGGAGGAGGATCACCCCTCCACTTT	CATRIGGGSPLHF
TRBV11-3	TRBD2	NA	TRBJ2-1	TGTGCCAGCAGCTTAGGGCTAGCGGGATACAATGAGCAGTTCTTC	CASSLGLAGYNEQFF
TRBV5-1	NA	NA	TRBJ2-5	TGCGCCAGCAGCTTCGGGGAGACCCAGTACTTC	CASSFGETQYF
TRBV20-1	NA	NA	TRBJ1-6	TGCAGTGGGGCTTCGGATTCACCCCTCCACTTT	CSGASDSPLHF
TRBV5-8	TRBD1	NA	TRBJ2-2	TGTGCCAGCAGCTTCGGACAGGCAATCACCGGGGAGCTGTTTTTT	CASSFGQAITGELFF
TRBV18	TRBD1	NA	TRBJ2-7	TGTGCCAGCTCACTAATCGCCGGGACAGGGACCTACGAGCAGTACTTC	CASSLIAGTGTYEQYF
TRBV18	TRBD1	NA	TRBJ1-1	TGTGCCAGCTCACCACGGGACAGGGGAACTGAAGCTTTCTTT	CASSPRDRGTEAFF
TRBV30	NA	NA	TRBJ2-5	TGTGCCTGGAGGGGGGCAGGGGTCAAGGGGACCCAGTACTTC	CAWRGAGVKGTQYF
TRBV7-2	TRBD2	NA	TRBJ2-7	TGTGCCAGCAGCTTTTCCGGGACTAGCGGGTCTTACGAGCAGTACTTC	CASSFSGTSGSYEQYF
TRBV4-2	NA	NA	TRBJ2-2	TGTGCCAGCAGCCCCCTCCCTAGCGATGACACCGGGGAGCTGTTTTTT	CASSPLPSDDTGELFF
TRBV19	NA	NA	TRBJ2-3	TGTGCCAGTAGTATAATGACTCTAGATACGCAGTATTTT	CASSIMTLDTQYF
TRBV7-9	NA	NA	TRBJ2-1	TGTGCCAGCAGCTTGGGCCCGGGACACTACTACAATGAGCAGTTCTTC	CASSLGPGHYYNEQFF
TRBV11-2	NA	NA	TRBJ2-2	TGTGCCAGCACACCTCAGGAGGGCCACACCGGGGAGCTGTTTTTT	CASTPQEGHTGELFF
TRBV15	TRBD2	once	TRBJ2-1	TGTGCCACCAGCAGGGATCGGGGAGGGCGGGGTGAGCAGTTCTTC	CATSRDRGGRGEQFF
TRBV2	NA	NA	TRBJ2-2	TGTGCCAGCAGTGACGAGGCAGACCTCTTTACTTCGAACACCGGGGAGCTGTTTTTT	CASSDEADLFTSNTGELFF
TRBV18	NA	NA	TRBJ1-2	TGTGCCAGCTCACCACGCGACGGGTGGGACTATGGCTACACCTTC	CASSPRDGWDYGYTF
TRBV28	TRBD1	NA	TRBJ2-3	TGTGCCAGCCTTTTTAAGACAGGGGGCTCAGATACGCAGTATTTT	CASLFKTGGSDTQYF
TRBV19	TRBD2	NA	TRBJ2-2	TGTGCCAGTAGTGCGACCGGGACTAGCGGGTACGCGAACACCGGGGAGCTGTTTTTT	CASSATGTSGYANTGELFF
TRBV7-3	NA	NA	TRBJ2-1	TGTGCCAGCAGCTTCCGACGGGAAAATGAGCAGTTCTTC	CASSFRRENEQFF
TRBV10-2	NA	NA	TRBJ2-5	TGCGCCAGCAGTGTACCAGGCTCGGAGACCCAGTACTTC	CASSVPGSETQYF
TRBV4-3	TRBD1	once	TRBJ1-6	TGCGCCAGCAGCCAAGACCGTGGGACAGTTAATTCACCCCTCCACTTT	CASSQDRGTVNSPLHF
TRBV9	TRBD1	NA	TRBJ2-7	TGTGCCAGCAGCGTAGGGGACAGCTCCTACGAGCAGTACTTC	CASSVGDSSYEQYF
TRBV6-1	NA	NA	TRBJ2-5	TGTGCCAGCAGTGAAGCGTTCGTGCGAGGGGAGACCCAGTACTTC	CASSEAFVRGETQYF
TRBV9	NA	NA	TRBJ1-1	TGTGCCAGCAGCGTGGGAGGGAGCACTGAAGCTTTCTTT	CASSVGGSTEAFF
TRBV28	NA	NA	TRBJ2-3	TGTGCCAGCGTGGATCCGGGAGATACGCAGTATTTT	CASVDPGDTQYF
TRBV5-1	NA	NA	TRBJ1-6	TGCGCCAGCACCGACGGTAGCTCGATTAATTCACCCCTCCACTTT	CASTDGSSINSPLHF